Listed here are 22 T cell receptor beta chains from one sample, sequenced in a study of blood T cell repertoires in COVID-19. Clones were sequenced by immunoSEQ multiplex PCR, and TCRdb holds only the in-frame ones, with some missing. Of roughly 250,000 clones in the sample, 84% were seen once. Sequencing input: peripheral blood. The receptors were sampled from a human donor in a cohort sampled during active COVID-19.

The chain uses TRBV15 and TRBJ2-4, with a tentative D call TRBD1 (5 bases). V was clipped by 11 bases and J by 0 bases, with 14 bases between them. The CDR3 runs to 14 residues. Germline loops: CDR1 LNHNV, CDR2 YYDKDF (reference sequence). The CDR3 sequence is CAAGPGRAKNIQYF. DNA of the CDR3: TGTGCCGCAGGGCCCGGCCGAGCCAAAAACATTCAGTACTTC.

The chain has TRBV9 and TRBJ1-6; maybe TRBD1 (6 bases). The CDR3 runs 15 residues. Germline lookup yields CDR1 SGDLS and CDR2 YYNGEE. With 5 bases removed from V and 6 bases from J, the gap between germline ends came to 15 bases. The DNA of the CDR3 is TGTGCCAGCAGGATGGGAACAGGGAGTAATTCACCCCTCCACTTT. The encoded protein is CASRMGTGSNSPLHF.

The CDR3 loop reads CASSEGWGGTEAFF. The CDR3 DNA follows: TGTGCCAGCAGTGAGGGATGGGGTGGCACTGAAGCTTTCTTT. V usage is TRBV6-2 or TRBV6-3 and J usage is TRBJ1-1; D ambiguous. V was cut by 5 bases and J by 4 bases, with 14 bases left in between. The CDR3 totals 14 residues. In germline, CDR1 is MNHEY, CDR2 SVGEGT.

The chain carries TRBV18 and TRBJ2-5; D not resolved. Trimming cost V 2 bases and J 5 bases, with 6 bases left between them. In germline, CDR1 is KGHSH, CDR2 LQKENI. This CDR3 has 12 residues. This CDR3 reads CASSPKRETQYF. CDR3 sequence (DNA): TGTGCCAGCTCACCAAAGAGGGAGACCCAGTACTTC.

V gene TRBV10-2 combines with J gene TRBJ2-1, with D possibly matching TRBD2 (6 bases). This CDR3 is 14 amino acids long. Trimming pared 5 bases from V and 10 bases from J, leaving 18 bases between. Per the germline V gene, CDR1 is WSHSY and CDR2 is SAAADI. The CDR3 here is CASSQPGSGREQFF. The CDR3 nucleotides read TGCGCCAGCAGTCAACCCGGGAGCGGCAGGGAGCAGTTCTTC.

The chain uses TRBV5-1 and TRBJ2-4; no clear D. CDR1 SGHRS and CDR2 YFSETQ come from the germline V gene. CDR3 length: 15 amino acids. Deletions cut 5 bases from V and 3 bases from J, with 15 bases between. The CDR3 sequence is CASRPTPLGKNIQYF. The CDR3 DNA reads TGCGCCAGCAGGCCGACTCCTCTAGGCAAAAACATTCAGTACTTC.

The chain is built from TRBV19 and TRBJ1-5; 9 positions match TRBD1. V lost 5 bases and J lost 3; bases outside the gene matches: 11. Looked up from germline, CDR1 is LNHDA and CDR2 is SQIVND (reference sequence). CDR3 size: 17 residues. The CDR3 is CASSLVWDRVINQPQHF. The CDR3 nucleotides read TGTGCCAGTAGTTTAGTTTGGGACAGGGTAATCAATCAGCCCCAGCATTTT.

CDR3 sequence reads: CASSFNRNPNYGYTF. Written as DNA, the CDR3 is TGTGCCAGTAGTTTTAACAGAAACCCTAACTATGGCTACACCTTC. The chain links TRBV19 to TRBJ1-2; D gene unclear. Trimming took off 5 bases at V and 0 bases at J, with 13 bases between the two ends. The germline V gene encodes CDR1 LNHDA and CDR2 SQIVND (reference sequence). This CDR3 has 15 residues.

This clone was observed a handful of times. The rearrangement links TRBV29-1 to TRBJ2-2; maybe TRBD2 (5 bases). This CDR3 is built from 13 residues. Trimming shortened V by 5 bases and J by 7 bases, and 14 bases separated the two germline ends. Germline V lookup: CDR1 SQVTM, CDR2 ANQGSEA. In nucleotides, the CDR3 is TGCAGCGTTCCGAACTTGGCGGGCGGGGAGCTGTTTTTT. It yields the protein CSVPNLAGGELFF.

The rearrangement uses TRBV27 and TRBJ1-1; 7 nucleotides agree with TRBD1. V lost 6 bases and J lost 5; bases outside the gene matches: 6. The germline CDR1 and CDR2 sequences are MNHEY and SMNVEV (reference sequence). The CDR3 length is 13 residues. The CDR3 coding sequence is TGTGCCAGCAGCCGAAACAGGGGTACTGAAGCTTTCTTT. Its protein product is CASSRNRGTEAFF.

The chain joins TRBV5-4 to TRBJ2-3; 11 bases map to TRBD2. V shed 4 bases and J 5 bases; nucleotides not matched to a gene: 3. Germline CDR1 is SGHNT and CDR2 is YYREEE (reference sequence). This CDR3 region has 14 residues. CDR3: CASSQTSGVDTQYF. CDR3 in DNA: TGTGCCAGCAGCCAGACTAGCGGGGTAGATACGCAGTATTTT.

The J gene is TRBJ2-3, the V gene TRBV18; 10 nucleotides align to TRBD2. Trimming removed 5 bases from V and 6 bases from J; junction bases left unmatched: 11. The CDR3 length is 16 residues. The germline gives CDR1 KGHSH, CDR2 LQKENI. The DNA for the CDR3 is TGTGCCAGCTCAGGTTTAGCGGGGGGCCCCGCGGATACGCAGTATTTT. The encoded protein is CASSGLAGGPADTQYF.

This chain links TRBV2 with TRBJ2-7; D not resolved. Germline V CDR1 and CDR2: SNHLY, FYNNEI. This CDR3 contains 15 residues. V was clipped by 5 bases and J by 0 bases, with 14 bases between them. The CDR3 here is CASSFDTVSSYEQYF. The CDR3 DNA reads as TGTGCCAGCAGTTTCGACACAGTCAGCTCCTACGAGCAGTACTTC. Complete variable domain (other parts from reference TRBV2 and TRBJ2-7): EPEVTQTPSHQVTQMGQEVILRCVPISNHLYFYWYRQILGQKVEFLVSFYNNEISEKSEIFDDQFSVERPDGSNFTLKIRSTKLEDSAMYFCASSFDTVSSYEQYFGPGTRLTVT.

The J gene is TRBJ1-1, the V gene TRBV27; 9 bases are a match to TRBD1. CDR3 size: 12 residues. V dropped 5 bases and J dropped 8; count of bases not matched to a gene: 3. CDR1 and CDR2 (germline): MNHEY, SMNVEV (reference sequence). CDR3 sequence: CASSSGTGEAFF. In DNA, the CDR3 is TGTGCCAGCAGTAGCGGGACAGGGGAAGCTTTCTTT.

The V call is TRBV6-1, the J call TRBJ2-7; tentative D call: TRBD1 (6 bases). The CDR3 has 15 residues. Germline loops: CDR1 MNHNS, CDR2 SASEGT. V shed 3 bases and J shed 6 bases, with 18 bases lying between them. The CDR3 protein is CASSDNTGHLPEQYF. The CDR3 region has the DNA TGTGCCAGCAGTGACAATACAGGGCACCTTCCCGAGCAGTACTTC.

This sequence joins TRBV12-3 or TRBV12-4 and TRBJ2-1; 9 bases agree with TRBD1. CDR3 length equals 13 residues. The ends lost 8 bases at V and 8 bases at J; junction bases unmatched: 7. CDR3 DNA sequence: TGTGCCAGCGGGACAGGGAATATCTATGAGCAGTTCTTC. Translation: CASGTGNIYEQFF.

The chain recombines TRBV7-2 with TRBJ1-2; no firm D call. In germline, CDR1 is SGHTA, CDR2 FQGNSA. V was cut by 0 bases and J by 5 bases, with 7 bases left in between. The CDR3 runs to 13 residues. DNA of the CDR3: TGTGCCAGCAGCTTAGCGTCAGATTATGGCTACACCTTC. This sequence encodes CASSLASDYGYTF.

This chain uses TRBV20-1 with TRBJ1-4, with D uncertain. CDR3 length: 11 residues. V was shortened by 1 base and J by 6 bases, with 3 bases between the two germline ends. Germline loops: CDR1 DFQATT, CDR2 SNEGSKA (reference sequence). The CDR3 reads CSARADEKLFF. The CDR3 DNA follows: TGCAGTGCTAGAGCAGATGAAAAACTGTTTTTT.

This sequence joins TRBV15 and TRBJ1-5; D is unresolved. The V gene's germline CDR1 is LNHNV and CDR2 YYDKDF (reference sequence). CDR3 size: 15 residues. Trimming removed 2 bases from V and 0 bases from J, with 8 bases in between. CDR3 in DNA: TGTGCCACCAGCAGACACGGGAATAGCAATCAGCCCCAGCATTTT. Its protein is CATSRHGNSNQPQHF.

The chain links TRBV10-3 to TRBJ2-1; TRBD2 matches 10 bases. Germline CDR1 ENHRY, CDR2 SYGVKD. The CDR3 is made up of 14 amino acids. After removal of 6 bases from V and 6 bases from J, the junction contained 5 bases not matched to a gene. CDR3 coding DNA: TGTGCCATCAGCCACCCTAGCGGGAGCAATGAGCAGTTCTTC. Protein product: CAISHPSGSNEQFF.

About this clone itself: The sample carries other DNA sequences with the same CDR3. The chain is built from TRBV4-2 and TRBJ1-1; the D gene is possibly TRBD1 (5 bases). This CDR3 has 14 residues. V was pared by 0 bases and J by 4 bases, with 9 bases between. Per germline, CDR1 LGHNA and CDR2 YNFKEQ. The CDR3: CASSQDRGGTEAFF. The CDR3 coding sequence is TGTGCCAGCAGCCAAGATCGGGGGGGCACTGAAGCTTTCTTT.

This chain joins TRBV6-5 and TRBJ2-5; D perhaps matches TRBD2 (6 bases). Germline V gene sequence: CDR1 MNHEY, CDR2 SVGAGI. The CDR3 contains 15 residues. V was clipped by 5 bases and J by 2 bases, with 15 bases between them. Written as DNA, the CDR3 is TGTGCCAGCAGTACCCTGGCGGGGCAACAAGAGACCCAGTACTTC. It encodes CASSTLAGQQETQYF.